Below are 16 T cell receptor beta chains sequenced from a single sample in a study of T cell responses to AZD1222 COVID-19 vaccine. The repertoire was sequenced with immunoSEQ multiplex PCR; TCRdb's copy has only in-frame clones and lacks some. The repertoire holds 100,000 to 150,000 clones, with around 90% as singletons. Source: peripheral blood, taken 28 days after the second AZD1222 dose. The receptors stem from an adult who received the AZD1222 COVID-19 vaccine.

This clone appeared a single time. This chain joins TRBV4-2 and TRBJ2-5, with TRBD1 matching 11 bases. Germline CDR1 reads LGHNA; CDR2 reads YNFKEQ. V lost 6 bases, J lost 3 bases, and 12 bases stayed unmatched. The CDR3 contains 17 residues. The CDR3 DNA reads as TGTGCCAGCAGACCAACCGGGACAGGGGGATTGGAAGAGACCCAGTACTTC. It is translated as CASRPTGTGGLEETQYF.

This sequence joins TRBV5-8 and TRBJ2-1, with TRBD2 as a possible D gene (5 bases). The V gene lost 6 bases and the J gene lost 7 bases, with 14 bases spanning the gap. The germline V gene has CDR1 SGHTS and CDR2 YDEGEE. The CDR3 has 13 residues. CDR3 sequence reads: CASKVWRRNEQFF. CDR3 bases: TGTGCCAGCAAGGTATGGAGGAGAAATGAGCAGTTCTTC. The full variable domain, completed using reference TRBV5-8 and TRBJ2-1, is EAGVTQSPTHLIKTRGQQATLRCSPISGHTSVYWYQQALGLGLQFLLWYDEGEERNRGNFPPRFSGRQFPNYSSELNVNALELEDSALYLCASKVWRRNEQFFGPGTRLTVL.

The rearrangement joins TRBV5-1 to TRBJ2-1; D gene uncertain. The CDR3 runs to 11 residues. CDR1 and CDR2 from the germline V gene are SGHRS and YFSETQ. Trimming took off 4 bases at V and 9 bases at J, with 8 bases between the two ends. CDR3 DNA sequence: TGCGCCAGCAGCGAGACAAGTGAGCAGTTCTTC. Its protein is CASSETSEQFF. Full variable domain (rest looked up from reference TRBV5-1 and TRBJ2-1): KAGVTQTPRYLIKTRGQQVTLSCSPISGHRSVSWYQQTPGQGLQFLFEYFSETQRNKGNFPGRFSGRQFSNSRSEMNVSTLELGDSALYLCASSETSEQFFGPGTRLTVL.

This clone was observed once. This chain uses TRBV5-5 with TRBJ1-5; D is undetermined. V dropped 1 base and J dropped 4 bases, with 9 bases sitting between them. The germline CDR1 and CDR2 sequences are SGHKS and YYEKEE (reference sequence). The CDR3 is 14 residues long. The CDR3 DNA sequence: TGTGCCAGCAGCTTGTTGGTCCTAAATCAGCCCCAGCATTTT. Its protein is CASSLLVLNQPQHF.

V is TRBV29-1 and J is TRBJ2-4; D is undetermined. This CDR3 has 12 amino acids. Deletions cut 4 bases from V and 0 bases from J, with 4 bases between. The germline V gene encodes CDR1 SQVTM and CDR2 ANQGSEA. DNA for the CDR3: TGCAGCGTTGCTCTAGCCAAAAACATTCAGTACTTC. It translates to CSVALAKNIQYF. Supplemented by reference TRBV29-1 and TRBJ2-4, the full variable domain reads SAVISQKPSRDICQRGTSLTIQCQVDSQVTMMFWYRQQPGQSLTLIATANQGSEATYESGFVIDKFPISRPNLTFSTLTVSNMSPEDSSIYLCSVALAKNIQYFGAGTRLSVL.

This clone appeared a single time. The chain uses TRBV12-3 or TRBV12-4 and TRBJ1-5; D gene unclear. Trimming took 6 bases from V and 2 from J, leaving 8 bases between them. This CDR3 spans 13 amino acids. CDR3 bases: TGTGCCAGCAGCCCCGGCGGCAATCAGCCCCAGCATTTT. This codes for CASSPGGNQPQHF.

J is TRBJ1-5 and V is TRBV28; D is unresolved. CDR3 length equals 15 residues. The germline V gene has CDR1 MDHEN and CDR2 SYDVKM. Trimming shortened V by 5 bases and J by 0 bases, and 11 bases separated the two germline ends. This chain's CDR3 is CASSNERYSNQPQHF. The CDR3, as DNA: TGTGCCAGCAGTAATGAGCGGTATAGCAATCAGCCCCAGCATTTT.

The V gene is TRBV2, the J gene TRBJ1-1; D may be TRBD1 (6 bases). The ends were cut back, 6 bases at V and 5 bases at J, with 7 bases in the middle. CDR1 is SNHLY and CDR2 is FYNNEI in the germline V gene. The CDR3 length is 11 residues. CDR3 DNA sequence: TGTGCCAGCAGGAGGGGGACTGAAGCTTTCTTT. It codes for CASRRGTEAFF.

This chain connects TRBV12-3 or TRBV12-4 to TRBJ2-7, with D perhaps TRBD2 (6 bases). The CDR3 runs 13 residues. V lost 2 bases and J lost 3, with 8 bases in between. The CDR3 bases are TGTGCCAGCAGTTTACCGGGGGTCTACGAGCAGTACTTC. It is translated as CASSLPGVYEQYF.

V and J are TRBV7-3 and TRBJ2-1; D might be TRBD1 (6 bases). CDR1 SGHTA and CDR2 FQGTGA come from the germline V gene. V lost 5 bases to trimming and J lost 5 bases, with 19 bases between them. The CDR3 length is 16 residues. For the CDR3, the DNA is TGTGCCAGCAGCCCAGCGACAGGCTTTCCCCACAATGAGCAGTTCTTC. This gives the protein CASSPATGFPHNEQFF.

V is TRBV5-1 and J is TRBJ1-1, with a possible D match to TRBD1 (6 bases). From germline, CDR1 is SGHRS and CDR2 YFSETQ. The V and J ends lost 4 bases and 6 bases respectively, with 19 bases between them. CDR3 size: 15 residues. CDR3 sequence: CASSPELQGPSEAFF. The CDR3 region has the DNA TGCGCCAGCAGCCCCGAACTACAGGGACCCTCTGAAGCTTTCTTT.

This chain connects TRBV2 to TRBJ2-3; D is ambiguous. Germline V CDR1 and CDR2: SNHLY, FYNNEI. This CDR3 contains 13 residues. Trimming left V 1 base short and J 6 bases short, with 8 bases between. CDR3 sequence reads: CASSEGGRDTQYF. The CDR3 DNA sequence: TGTGCCAGCAGTGAAGGGGGAAGGGATACGCAGTATTTT. Together with reference TRBV2 and TRBJ2-3, the CDR3 gives the full variable domain: EPEVTQTPSHQVTQMGQEVILRCVPISNHLYFYWYRQILGQKVEFLVSFYNNEISEKSEIFDDQFSVERPDGSNFTLKIRSTKLEDSAMYFCASSEGGRDTQYFGPGTRLTVL.

This rearrangement joins TRBV28 to TRBJ2-7, with D possibly matching TRBD1 (6 bases). With 6 bases removed from V and 3 bases from J, the gap between germline ends came to 15 bases. Germline loops: CDR1 MDHEN, CDR2 SYDVKM. The CDR3 covers 14 residues. CDR3 coding DNA: TGTGCCAGCAGCCCAGGAGGACAGATCTACGAGCAGTACTTC. This sequence encodes CASSPGGQIYEQYF.

The rearrangement uses TRBV2 and TRBJ2-7; perhaps TRBD2 as D (6 bases). The CDR3 totals 14 residues. Between the trimmed V and J ends, which lost 7 bases and 0 bases, there was a span of 13 bases. Germline values: CDR1 SNHLY, CDR2 FYNNEI. CDR3 region: CASTKEGTSYEQYF. In DNA form, the CDR3 reads TGTGCCAGCACTAAGGAGGGGACCTCCTACGAGCAGTACTTC.

This clone occurred once. The CDR3 loop reads CASSLQNQPQHF. The CDR3 DNA follows: TGTGCCAGCAGCTTGCAGAATCAGCCCCAGCATTTT. The gene calls are TRBV7-9 and TRBJ1-5; D call uncertain. Germline lookup yields CDR1 SEHNR and CDR2 FQNEAQ (reference sequence). Trimming removed 3 bases at V and 4 bases at J, with 4 bases between. The CDR3 covers 12 residues.

The V gene is TRBV7-9, the J gene TRBJ2-3; maybe TRBD2 (5 bases). The CDR3 contains 15 residues. From germline, CDR1 is SEHNR and CDR2 FQNEAQ (reference sequence). The V end was cut by 4 bases, the J end by 0 bases, with 11 bases between. The CDR3 bases are TGTGCCAGCAGCTACAGCGGATCTAGCACAGATACGCAGTATTTT. Translated: CASSYSGSSTDTQYF.